These 5 T cell receptor beta chains were all obtained from the same sample, sequenced in a study of PD-L1 blockade in urothelial cancer (TCRdb year 2017). Library preparation employed the immunoSEQ multiplex PCR assay. Here the immuneACCESS table is served through TCRdb, limited to in-frame sequences with V and J called. Missing clones are a known gap in these copies; in checked studies unresolved V genes cover under half, and the rest lacks a known reason. The sample table holds roughly 46,000 clones, of which approximately 85% were seen once. The ten largest clonotypes hold under 2.5% of the sample. The time point label on this specimen signifies: peripheral blood 6 weeks after treatment start. This sample comprised PBMCs, obtained around atezolizumab (anti-PD-L1) treatment. These receptors all stem from a man over 45 with urothelial cancer.

The chain is built from TRBV18 and TRBJ1-3; D unclear. This CDR3 is 16 amino acids long. V lost 3 bases and J lost 1, with 13 bases in between. In germline, CDR1 is KGHSH, CDR2 LQKENI. The CDR3 bases are TGTGCCAGCTCACCCCCGGGCGGGTCATCTGGAAACACCATATATTTT. Residues: CASSPPGGSSGNTIYF. Based on the CDR3 plus reference TRBV18 and TRBJ1-3, the full variable domain is NAGVMQNPRHLVRRRGQEARLRCSPMKGHSHVYWYRQLPEEGLKFMVYLQKENIIDESGMPKERFSAEFPKEGPSILRIQQVVRGDSAAYFCASSPPGGSSGNTIYFGEGSWLTVV.

This chain uses TRBV11-2 with TRBJ2-1; possibly TRBD2 for D (5 bases). The CDR3 runs to 12 residues. Trimming cost V 5 bases and J 10 bases, with 12 bases left between them. Germline values: CDR1 SGHAT, CDR2 FQNNGV. CDR3 in DNA: TGTGCCAGCAGCGAGGACTGGCTGGAGCAGTTCTTC. Its protein product is CASSEDWLEQFF.

The chain is built from TRBV7-9 and TRBJ2-1; possibly TRBD2 for D (6 bases). Germline V CDR1 and CDR2: SEHNR, FQNEAQ (reference sequence). CDR3 size: 14 residues. Trimming removed 5 bases at V and 7 bases at J, with 15 bases between. Here the CDR3 DNA reads TGTGCCAGCAGCCCGCCGGGACTGAGGAATGAGCAGTTCTTC. Amino acids: CASSPPGLRNEQFF.

The rearrangement uses TRBV5-1 and TRBJ2-1; D might be TRBD2 (6 bases). V lost 9 bases, J lost 4 bases, and 14 bases lay in between. The germline CDR1 and CDR2 sequences are SGHRS and YFSETQ. The CDR3 spans 13 residues. CDR3 residues: CAILLSGYNEQFF. The DNA of the CDR3 is TGCGCCATCCTGCTCAGCGGGTACAATGAGCAGTTCTTC.

The rearrangement uses TRBV19 and TRBJ2-7; D is possibly TRBD2 (6 bases). The V gene lost 5 bases and the J gene lost 2 bases, with 16 bases spanning the gap. Germline V gene lookup returns CDR1 LNHDA and CDR2 SQIVND (reference sequence). The CDR3 sequence is 15 residues long. The CDR3 DNA follows: TGTGCCAGTAGTGCTTATAGCGGTTTTACCTACGAGCAGTACTTC. Its translation is CASSAYSGFTYEQYF.